Presented here are 28 T cell receptor beta chains from one specimen sequenced in a study of cytomegalovirus exposure and HLA in healthy donors. The data were produced by immunoSEQ multiplex PCR, yet TCRdb's version contains in-frame clones alone and is incomplete. The repertoire holds under 250,000 clones, 75% to 90% seen once, with 4.5% to 6% in the top ten. Sequencing was carried out using PBMCs. The source is a woman aged 18-29 years in good health and CMV-seronegative.

The CDR3 DNA follows: TGTGCCAGCAGCGATCCGGGACAGGGTTACGAAGCTTTCTTT. It translates to CASSDPGQGYEAFF. The V call is TRBV5-4, the J call TRBJ1-1, with 9 bases identical to TRBD1. In germline, CDR1 is SGHNT, CDR2 YYREEE (reference sequence). There are 14 residues in the CDR3. V lost 4 bases and J lost 8; bases outside the gene matches: 9.

V is TRBV5-6 and J is TRBJ2-5; D is uncertain. This CDR3 comprises 14 residues. Trimming removed 2 bases at V and 4 bases at J, with 12 bases between. Germline CDR1 is SGHDT and CDR2 is YYEEEE. CDR3 bases: TGTGCCAGCAGCTTTCCCGCCCCGGGAGAGACCCAGTACTTC. It yields the protein CASSFPAPGETQYF.

As for this clone: The identical CDR3 is also encoded by other nucleotide sequences in the sample. This chain joins TRBV9 and TRBJ1-5; 9 positions match TRBD1. CDR1 and CDR2 from the germline V gene are SGDLS and YYNGEE. V lost 2 bases, J lost 2 bases, and 2 bases stayed unmatched. The CDR3 has 15 amino acids. CDR3 sequence: CASSVGQGGNQPQHF. The CDR3 DNA follows: TGTGCCAGCAGCGTGGGACAGGGAGGCAATCAGCCCCAGCATTTT.

The chain carries TRBV30 and TRBJ1-5; D is unclear. V lost 3 bases and J lost 2, with 8 bases in between. Germline lookup yields CDR1 GTSNPN and CDR2 SVGIG (reference sequence). The CDR3 contains 13 residues. The CDR3 spells CAWSPVGNQPQHF. The CDR3 DNA sequence: TGTGCCTGGAGCCCGGTCGGCAATCAGCCCCAGCATTTT.

The chain joins TRBV25-1 to TRBJ1-2; 7 positions agree with TRBD1. After removal of 3 bases from V and 8 bases from J, the junction contained 6 bases not matched to a gene. Germline V gives CDR1 MGHDK, CDR2 SYGVNS. The CDR3 is 13 amino acids. CDR3 sequence (DNA): TGTGCCAGCAGTGAGGCAGGGGGTTGGGGCTACACCTTC. Translating gives CASSEAGGWGYTF.

CDR3 region: CASSLSIGDSYEQYF. The CDR3 DNA reads as TGTGCCAGCAGTTTATCGATTGGGGACAGTTACGAGCAGTACTTC. The chain uses TRBV27 and TRBJ2-7, with 7 bases identical to TRBD1. The V gene end was trimmed by 0 bases and the J gene end by 4 bases; junction bases not matched to a gene: 6. Germline CDR1 and CDR2: MNHEY and SMNVEV (reference sequence). This CDR3 is 15 amino acids long.

This sequence joins TRBV2 and TRBJ1-2; 8 bases match TRBD1. The V segment lost 6 bases and the J segment 4 bases; nucleotides outside the gene matches: 10. Germline CDR1 reads SNHLY; CDR2 reads FYNNEI. The CDR3 length is 15 residues. CDR3 DNA: TGTGCCAGCAGCCCAGAGTGGCAGGGGGCCTATGGCTACACCTTC. Translation: CASSPEWQGAYGYTF.

This clone came up a few times. The gene calls are TRBV2 and TRBJ1-2; D gene ambiguous. The germline CDR1 and CDR2 sequences are SNHLY and FYNNEI. This CDR3 is 13 amino acids long. V dropped 7 bases and J dropped 5 bases, with 14 bases sitting between them. This CDR3 reads CASTLGRNYGYTF. DNA of the CDR3: TGTGCCAGCACCCTGGGGAGGAATTATGGCTACACCTTC.

This clone was picked up a small number of times. This sequence joins TRBV5-6 and TRBJ1-2, with D tentatively TRBD1 (5 bases). The ends were cut back, 6 bases at V and 4 bases at J, with 13 bases in the middle. CDR3 length: 13 residues. CDR1 is SGHDT, CDR2 YYEEEE, per germline. Here the CDR3 DNA reads TGTGCCAGCACCGTGAGGGGAGTCTATGGCTACACCTTC. Translation: CASTVRGVYGYTF.

The chain joins TRBV4-1 to TRBJ1-2; D unclear. The CDR3 is 14 amino acids. The germline V and J ends were trimmed by 3 bases and 5 bases, with 13 bases remaining between them. Germline assignment: CDR1 MGHRA and CDR2 YSYEKL. CDR3 amino acids: CASSQRVDGYGYTF. CDR3 coding DNA: TGCGCCAGCAGCCAGAGGGTCGACGGATATGGCTACACCTTC.

The chain is built from TRBV30 and TRBJ1-5; 10 bases agree with TRBD1. V was pared by 1 base and J by 3 bases, with 3 bases of the junction left unmatched. Germline V gene lookup returns CDR1 GTSNPN and CDR2 SVGIG (reference sequence). CDR3 size: 15 residues. The CDR3 sequence is CAWSGGQGVNQPQHF. The CDR3 nucleotides are TGTGCCTGGAGTGGAGGACAGGGGGTCAATCAGCCCCAGCATTTT.

The gene calls are TRBV6-1 and TRBJ2-5; no clear D gene. The CDR3 runs 13 residues. Germline V gene lookup returns CDR1 MNHNS and CDR2 SASEGT. The ends were cut back, 6 bases at V and 2 bases at J, with 10 bases in the middle. This chain's CDR3 is CASRVGPQETQYF. CDR3 coding DNA: TGTGCCAGCAGGGTCGGACCACAAGAGACCCAGTACTTC.

The table lists this clone with a count of one. This chain links TRBV9 with TRBJ2-3, with TRBD2 matching over 11 bases. With 2 bases clipped from V and 7 bases from J, the junction kept 12 bases outside the gene matches. Germline V gene data show CDR1 as SGDLS and CDR2 as YYNGEE. The CDR3 spans 17 residues. This CDR3 is CASSVGPLAGGRHTQYF. As DNA, the CDR3 is TGTGCCAGCAGCGTCGGACCCCTAGCGGGAGGACGACATACGCAGTATTTT.

The chain uses TRBV2 and TRBJ2-3; unclear D gene. Germline CDR1 SNHLY, CDR2 FYNNEI. Trimming removed 4 bases from V and 4 bases from J, with 9 bases in between. CDR3 length equals 13 residues. CDR3 sequence reads: CASSVGSPDTQYF. The DNA for the CDR3 is TGTGCCAGCAGTGTCGGTAGCCCAGATACGCAGTATTTT.

This chain uses TRBV5-5 with TRBJ1-5; D not certain. Germline V gene lookup returns CDR1 SGHKS and CDR2 YYEKEE (reference sequence). V was clipped by 1 base and J by 3 bases, with 5 bases between them. This CDR3 comprises 13 residues. CDR3 amino acids: CASSLNLNQPQHF. CDR3 in DNA: TGTGCCAGCAGCTTGAATCTCAATCAGCCCCAGCATTTT.

The gene calls are TRBV6-6 and TRBJ1-6; D not certain. The germline gives CDR1 MNHNY, CDR2 SVGAGI (reference sequence). The CDR3 covers 14 residues. V gave up 0 bases and J gave up 9 bases, with 9 bases separating them. The CDR3 sequence is CASSYSKGGSPLHF. As DNA, the CDR3 is TGTGCCAGCAGTTACTCGAAGGGCGGTTCACCCCTCCACTTT.

This clone was recorded a few times. This rearrangement joins TRBV4-1 to TRBJ1-5; D perhaps matches TRBD1 (6 bases). The germline V gene encodes CDR1 MGHRA and CDR2 YSYEKL. The V and J ends lost 4 bases and 3 bases respectively, with 7 bases between them. The CDR3 totals 13 residues. CDR3 in amino acids: CASSRDNNQPQHF. For the CDR3, the DNA is TGCGCCAGCAGCCGGGACAACAATCAGCCCCAGCATTTT.

The gene calls are TRBV19 and TRBJ1-4; D gene uncertain. Germline V gene data show CDR1 as LNHDA and CDR2 as SQIVND (reference sequence). The CDR3 is 11 amino acids. Trimming removed 4 bases from V and 7 bases from J, with 4 bases in between. This chain's CDR3 is CASSRGEKLFF. CDR3 nucleotide sequence: TGTGCCAGTAGTAGGGGTGAAAAACTGTTTTTT.

Here the CDR3 reads CASSDGLAGAETQYF. The DNA for the CDR3 is TGCGCCAGCAGCGATGGACTAGCGGGAGCAGAGACCCAGTACTTC. The chain has TRBV5-1 and TRBJ2-5, with 13 positions matching TRBD2. V gave up 4 bases and J gave up 4 bases; unmatched junction bases: 4. This CDR3 spans 15 amino acids. The germline gives CDR1 SGHRS, CDR2 YFSETQ.

The chain has TRBV29-1 and TRBJ1-1, with D possibly being TRBD1 (6 bases). V was shortened by 6 bases and J by 0 bases, with 11 bases between the two germline ends. Germline lookup yields CDR1 SQVTM and CDR2 ANQGSEA. CDR3 size: 13 residues. This CDR3 is CSVIQGLNTEAFF. CDR3 coding DNA: TGCAGCGTGATTCAGGGGCTGAACACTGAAGCTTTCTTT.

This clone was observed once. V is TRBV2 and J is TRBJ1-4, with D perhaps matching TRBD1 (6 bases). This CDR3 region has 15 residues. Between the trimmed V and J ends, which lost 7 bases and 8 bases, there was a span of 20 bases. Germline loops: CDR1 SNHLY, CDR2 FYNNEI. The CDR3 DNA is TGTGCCAGCACTCGAGGGGGGGGCGCGGTCGAAAAACTGTTTTTT. Its protein product is CASTRGGGAVEKLFF.

The chain employs TRBV2 and TRBJ1-4; 7 bases are shared with TRBD1. Germline lookup yields CDR1 SNHLY and CDR2 FYNNEI. Unmatched junction bases numbered 10, after V lost 6 bases and J lost 9 bases. This CDR3 region has 14 residues. As DNA, the CDR3 is TGTGCCAGCAGGCCGACAGGGAGAGATAAAAAACTGTTTTTT. Its translation: CASRPTGRDKKLFF. Using reference TRBV2 and TRBJ1-4 for the parts outside the CDR3, the full variable domain is EPEVTQTPSHQVTQMGQEVILRCVPISNHLYFYWYRQILGQKVEFLVSFYNNEISEKSEIFDDQFSVERPDGSNFTLKIRSTKLEDSAMYFCASRPTGRDKKLFFGSGTQLSVL.

This chain joins TRBV6-1 and TRBJ2-7, with D perhaps assigned TRBD1 or TRBD2 (5 bases each). This CDR3 is built from 13 residues. The germline V gene encodes CDR1 MNHNS and CDR2 SASEGT. Trimming shortened V by 4 bases and J by 6 bases, and 13 bases separated the two germline ends. CDR3 sequence: CASSVGPRCEQYF. CDR3 in DNA: TGTGCCAGCAGTGTGGGACCCCGGTGCGAGCAGTACTTC.

The V call is TRBV4-1, the J call TRBJ2-1, with 7 bases aligning to TRBD2. The germline V gene encodes CDR1 MGHRA and CDR2 YSYEKL. The CDR3 is 16 amino acids. Trimming at V came to 1 base and at J to 1 base, leaving 4 bases not matched to a gene. Here the CDR3 reads CASSQGASGSYNEQFF. The CDR3 DNA follows: TGCGCCAGCAGCCAAGGGGCTAGCGGATCCTACAATGAGCAGTTCTTC.

The chain joins TRBV5-1 to TRBJ2-3; D is unclear. V lost 7 bases to trimming and J lost 4 bases, with 13 bases between them. CDR1 is SGHRS and CDR2 is YFSETQ in the germline V gene. The CDR3 is 13 residues long. The CDR3 coding sequence is TGCGCCAGCGGTGCAGAGGACGCAGATACGCAGTATTTT. This sequence encodes CASGAEDADTQYF.

This clone was detected only once. The V and J genes are TRBV5-1 and TRBJ2-7; unclear D gene. With 4 bases removed from V and 1 base from J, the gap between germline ends came to 12 bases. Per the germline V gene, CDR1 is SGHRS and CDR2 is YFSETQ. This CDR3 contains 14 residues. Here the CDR3 reads CASSGERLSYEQYF. The CDR3, as DNA: TGCGCCAGCAGCGGGGAAAGATTGTCCTACGAGCAGTACTTC. Full variable domain (remainder filled in from reference TRBV5-1 and TRBJ2-7): KAGVTQTPRYLIKTRGQQVTLSCSPISGHRSVSWYQQTPGQGLQFLFEYFSETQRNKGNFPGRFSGRQFSNSRSEMNVSTLELGDSALYLCASSGERLSYEQYFGPGTRLTVT.

This clone has a single count. The chain joins TRBV5-8 to TRBJ2-1; D ambiguous. Trimming left V 3 bases short and J 8 bases short, with 6 bases between. Germline CDR1 reads SGHTS; CDR2 reads YDEGEE. The CDR3 has 11 amino acids. CDR3 nucleotide sequence: TGTGCCAGCAGCTACCTCCATGAGCAGTTCTTC. Protein sequence: CASSYLHEQFF. The variable domain in full, completed from reference TRBV5-8 and TRBJ2-1, reads EAGVTQSPTHLIKTRGQQATLRCSPISGHTSVYWYQQALGLGLQFLLWYDEGEERNRGNFPPRFSGRQFPNYSSELNVNALELEDSALYLCASSYLHEQFFGPGTRLTVL.

This chain joins TRBV19 and TRBJ2-2; 11 bases align to TRBD2. There are 19 residues in the CDR3. The germline CDR1 and CDR2 sequences are LNHDA and SQIVND (reference sequence). V lost 3 bases to trimming and J lost 7 bases; unmatched junction nucleotides: 16. CDR3 DNA sequence: TGTGCCAGTAGTATCAGGGGAGCACTAGCGGGAGAACATTACGGGGAGCTGTTTTTT. It specifies CASSIRGALAGEHYGELFF.